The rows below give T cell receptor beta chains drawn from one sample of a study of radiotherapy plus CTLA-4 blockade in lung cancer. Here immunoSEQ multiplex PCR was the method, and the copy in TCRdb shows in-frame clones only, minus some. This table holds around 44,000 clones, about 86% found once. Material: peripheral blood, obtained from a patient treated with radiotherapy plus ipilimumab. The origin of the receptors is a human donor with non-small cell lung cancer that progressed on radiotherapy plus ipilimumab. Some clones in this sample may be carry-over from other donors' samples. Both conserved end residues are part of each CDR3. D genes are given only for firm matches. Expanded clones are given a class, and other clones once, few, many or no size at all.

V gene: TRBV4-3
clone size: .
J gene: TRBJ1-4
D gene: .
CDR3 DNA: TGCGCCAGCAGCCAAGGGGGAAGGGGATTGAATGGGGAACTGTTTTTT
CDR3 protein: CASSQGGRGLNGELFF

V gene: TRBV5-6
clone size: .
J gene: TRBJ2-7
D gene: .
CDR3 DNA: TGTGCCAGCAGCTTGGTTCCTACCGACTACGAGCAGTACTTC
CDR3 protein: CASSLVPTDYEQYF

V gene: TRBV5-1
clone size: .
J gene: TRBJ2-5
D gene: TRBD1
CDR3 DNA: TGCGCCAGCTATGCCGGGACAGGGGGTGCTCGCTGGGTCGAGACCCAGTACTTC
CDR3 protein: CASYAGTGGARWVETQYF

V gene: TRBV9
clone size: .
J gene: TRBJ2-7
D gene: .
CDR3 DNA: TGTGCCAGCAGCCCTGGGGGGGCTACCTACGAGCAGTACTTC
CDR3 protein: CASSPGGATYEQYF

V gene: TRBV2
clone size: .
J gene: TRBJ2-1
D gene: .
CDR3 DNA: TGTGCCAGCAGGCTGGGAGGGGGCTCCTACAATGAGCAGTTCTTC
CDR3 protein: CASRLGGGSYNEQFF

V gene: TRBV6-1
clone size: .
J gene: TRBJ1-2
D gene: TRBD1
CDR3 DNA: TGTGCCAGCAGTGATCAAGCCCGGTGGGACAGGGAGGACGGCTACACCTTC
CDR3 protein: CASSDQARWDREDGYTF

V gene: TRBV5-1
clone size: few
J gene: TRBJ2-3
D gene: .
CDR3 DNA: TGCGCCAGCAGCTCCGGAGCGGACGGAGGGACGCAGTATTTT
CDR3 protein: CASSSGADGGTQYF

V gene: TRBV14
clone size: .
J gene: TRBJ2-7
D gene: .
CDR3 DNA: TGTGCCAGCAGCCAAGAAGACTGGGCCTACGAGCAGTACTTC
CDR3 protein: CASSQEDWAYEQYF

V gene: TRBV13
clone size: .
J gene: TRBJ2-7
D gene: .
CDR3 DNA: TGTGCCAGCAGCTTAGGACTCACTTACGAGCAGTACTTC
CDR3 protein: CASSLGLTYEQYF

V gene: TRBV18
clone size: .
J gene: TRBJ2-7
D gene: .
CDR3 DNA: TGTGCCAGCTCACCCGGGACTGGATACGAGCAGTACTTC
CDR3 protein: CASSPGTGYEQYF

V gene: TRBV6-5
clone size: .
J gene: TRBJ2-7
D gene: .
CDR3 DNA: TGTGCCAGCAGTTGGGCGGGAATCAGGTACGAGCAGTACTTC
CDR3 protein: CASSWAGIRYEQYF

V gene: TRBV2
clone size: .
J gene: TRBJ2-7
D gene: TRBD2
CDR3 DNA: TGTGCCAGCAGTGGCCAGCGGGGGTACGAGCAGTACTTC
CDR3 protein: CASSGQRGYEQYF

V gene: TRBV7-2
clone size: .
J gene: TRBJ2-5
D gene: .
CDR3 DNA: TGTGCCAGCAGCAACAGGGCGAGCCAAGAGACCCAGTACTTC
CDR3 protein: CASSNRASQETQYF

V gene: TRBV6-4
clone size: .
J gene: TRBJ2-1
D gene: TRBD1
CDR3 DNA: TGTGCCAGCAGTGACTCTCCGGACAGGGGAGGACATGAGCAGTTCTTC
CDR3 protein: CASSDSPDRGGHEQFF

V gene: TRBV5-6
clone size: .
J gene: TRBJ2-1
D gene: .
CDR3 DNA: TGTGCCAGCAGCCCCGTTCTAGCCCTCTCCTACAATGAGCAGTTCTTC
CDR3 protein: CASSPVLALSYNEQFF

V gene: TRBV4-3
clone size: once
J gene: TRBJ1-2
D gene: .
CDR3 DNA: TGCGCCAGCAGCCAAGAGCAGGCAGGAACCTATGGCTACACCTTC
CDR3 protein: CASSQEQAGTYGYTF

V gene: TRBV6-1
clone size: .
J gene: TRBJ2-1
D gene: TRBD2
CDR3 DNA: TGTGCCAGCATAAGACTAGCGGGGGTGAATGAGCAGTTCTTC
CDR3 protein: CASIRLAGVNEQFF

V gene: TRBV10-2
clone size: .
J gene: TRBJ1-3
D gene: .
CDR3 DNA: TGCGCCAGCAGTGCGGGAAGGAGAAACACCATATATTTT
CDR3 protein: CASSAGRRNTIYF

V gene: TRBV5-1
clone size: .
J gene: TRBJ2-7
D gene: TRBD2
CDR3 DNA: TGCGCCAGCAGCTTGGCCGACGGGAGGCCTTTGGGGCAGTACTTC
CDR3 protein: CASSLADGRPLGQYF

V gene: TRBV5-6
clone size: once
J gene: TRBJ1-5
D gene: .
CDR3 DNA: TGTGCCAGCAGCTTAAGGGGATATGGACAGCCCCAGCATTTT
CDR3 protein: CASSLRGYGQPQHF

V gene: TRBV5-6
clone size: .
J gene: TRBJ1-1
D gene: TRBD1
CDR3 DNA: TGTGCCAGCAGCTTGTCCCCAACGGGAGGGGGCTGGGGCACTGAAGCTTTCTTT
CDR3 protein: CASSLSPTGGGWGTEAFF

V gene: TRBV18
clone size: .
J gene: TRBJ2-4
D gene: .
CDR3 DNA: TGTGCCAGCTCATTGGGGGCTGAAAACATTCAGTACTTC
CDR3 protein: CASSLGAENIQYF

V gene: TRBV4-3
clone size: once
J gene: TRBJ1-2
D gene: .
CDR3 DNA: TGCGCCAGCAGCCCCGACAGGACAAACTATGGCTACACCTTC
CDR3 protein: CASSPDRTNYGYTF

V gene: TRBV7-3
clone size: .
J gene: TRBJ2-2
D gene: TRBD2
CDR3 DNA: TGTGCCAGCAGCTCTAGCGGGGGCCAGGGCGGGGAGCTGTTTTTT
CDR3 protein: CASSSSGGQGGELFF

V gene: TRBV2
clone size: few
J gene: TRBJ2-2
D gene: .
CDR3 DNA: TGTGCCAGCAGTGTGGGCGGGGGCGGCCTAGCCGGGGAGCTGTTTTTT
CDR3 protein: CASSVGGGGLAGELFF

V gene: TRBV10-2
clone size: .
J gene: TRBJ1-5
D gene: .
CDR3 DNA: TGCGCCAGCAGTGAGAACAGGGACAATCAGCCCCAGCATTTT
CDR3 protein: CASSENRDNQPQHF

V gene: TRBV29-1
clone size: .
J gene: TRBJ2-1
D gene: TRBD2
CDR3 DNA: TGCAGCGTTGAAGGACTAGCGGGAGCTACTTGGGATGAGCAGTTCTTC
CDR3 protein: CSVEGLAGATWDEQFF

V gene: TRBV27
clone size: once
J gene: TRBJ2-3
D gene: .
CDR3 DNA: TGTGCCAGCAGTCTGGGGCTCACAGATACGCAGTATTTT
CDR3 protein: CASSLGLTDTQYF

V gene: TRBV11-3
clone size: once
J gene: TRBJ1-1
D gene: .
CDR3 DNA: TGTGCCAGCAGCTTAGGAGGGAACACTGAAGCTTTCTTT
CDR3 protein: CASSLGGNTEAFF

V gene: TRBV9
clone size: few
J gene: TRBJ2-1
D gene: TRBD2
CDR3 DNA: TGTGCCAGCATAAGCGGGGGGCCCAATGAGCAGTTCTTC
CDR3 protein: CASISGGPNEQFF

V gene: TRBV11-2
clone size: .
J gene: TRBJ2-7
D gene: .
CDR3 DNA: TGTGCCAGCAGCTTAGAAACAGGATCCTACGAGCAGTACTTC
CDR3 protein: CASSLETGSYEQYF

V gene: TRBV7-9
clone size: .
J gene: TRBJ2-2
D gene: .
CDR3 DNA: TGTGCCAGCAGCTTAGTACGAGTATTAAACACCGGGGAGCTGTTTTTT
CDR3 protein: CASSLVRVLNTGELFF

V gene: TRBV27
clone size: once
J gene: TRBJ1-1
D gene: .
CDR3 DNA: TGTGCCAGCGCCTCGAGGGGGGGGGCCAACACTGAAGCTTTCTTT
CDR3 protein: CASASRGGANTEAFF

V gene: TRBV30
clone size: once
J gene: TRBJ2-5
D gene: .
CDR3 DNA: TGTGCCTGGAGTGTAAAGGCAGGGGAAGAGACCCAGTACTTC
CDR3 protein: CAWSVKAGEETQYF

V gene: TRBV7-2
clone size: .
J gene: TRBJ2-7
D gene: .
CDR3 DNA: TGTGCCAGCAGCCTCCCCACCTACGAGCAGTACTTC
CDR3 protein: CASSLPTYEQYF

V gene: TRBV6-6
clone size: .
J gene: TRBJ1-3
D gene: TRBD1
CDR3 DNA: TGTGCCAGCGGGACAGCATCCGGAAACACCATATATTTT
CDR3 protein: CASGTASGNTIYF

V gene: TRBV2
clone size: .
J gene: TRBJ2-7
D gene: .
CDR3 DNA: TGTGCCAGCAGTGCCCTATACGAGCAGTACTTC
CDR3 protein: CASSALYEQYF

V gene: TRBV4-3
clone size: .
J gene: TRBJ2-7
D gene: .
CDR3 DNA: TGCGCCAGCAGCCAAGATAGAGGGAAGGCCTACGAGCAGTACTTC
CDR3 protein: CASSQDRGKAYEQYF

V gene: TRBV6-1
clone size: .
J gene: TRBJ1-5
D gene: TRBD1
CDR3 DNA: TGTGCCAGCAGTGAAGGGGGGCAGGGGGCAGGTAATCAGCCCCAGCATTTT
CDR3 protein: CASSEGGQGAGNQPQHF

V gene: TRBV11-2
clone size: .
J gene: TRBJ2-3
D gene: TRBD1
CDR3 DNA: TGTGCCAGCAGCTCGGCCGGGACAGGGTATTCAGATACGCAGTATTTT
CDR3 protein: CASSSAGTGYSDTQYF

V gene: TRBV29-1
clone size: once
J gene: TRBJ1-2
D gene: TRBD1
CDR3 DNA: TGCAGCGTTGAATCACAGGGGGTAGTCTATGGCTACACCTTC
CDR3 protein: CSVESQGVVYGYTF

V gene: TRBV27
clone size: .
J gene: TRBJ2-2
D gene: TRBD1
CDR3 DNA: TGTGCCAGCAGTCGACAGGGGGCCATCGGGGAGCTGTTTTTT
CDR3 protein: CASSRQGAIGELFF

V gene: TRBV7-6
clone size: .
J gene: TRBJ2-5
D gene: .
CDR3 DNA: TGTGCCAGCTGCCACCTCGGTGAGACCCAGTACTTC
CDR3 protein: CASCHLGETQYF

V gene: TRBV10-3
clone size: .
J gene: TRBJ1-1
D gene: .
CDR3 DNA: TGTGCCATCAGTGAGGGTCAACCCTACCACCCCGATTGGACTGAAGCTTTCTTT
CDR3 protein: CAISEGQPYHPDWTEAFF

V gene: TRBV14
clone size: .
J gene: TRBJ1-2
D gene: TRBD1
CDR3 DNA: TGTGCCAGCAGCCGATTGCAGGGGGCGTCTCACTATGGCTACACCTTC
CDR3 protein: CASSRLQGASHYGYTF

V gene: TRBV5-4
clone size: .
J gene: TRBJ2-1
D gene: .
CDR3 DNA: TGTGCCAGCAGTCCCTCAGGGGAATGGTCCTACAATGAGCAGTTCTTC
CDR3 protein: CASSPSGEWSYNEQFF

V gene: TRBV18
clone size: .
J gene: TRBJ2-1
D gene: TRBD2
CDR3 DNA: TGTGCCAGCTCCCCGACTAGCGGGAGCCTCAATGAGCAGTTCTTC
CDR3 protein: CASSPTSGSLNEQFF

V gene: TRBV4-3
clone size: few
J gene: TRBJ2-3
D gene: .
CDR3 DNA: TGCGCCAGCAGCAATAACAGGGCCACGCAGTATTTT
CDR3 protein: CASSNNRATQYF

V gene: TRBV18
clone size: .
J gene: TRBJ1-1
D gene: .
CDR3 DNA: TGTGCCAGCTCACCACTAACTGACAGTCGGGCTTTCTTT
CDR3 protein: CASSPLTDSRAFF

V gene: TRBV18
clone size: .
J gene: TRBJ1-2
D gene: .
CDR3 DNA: TGTGCCAGCTCACCACCAACGGGTTGGGAGACCTATGGCTACACCTTC
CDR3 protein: CASSPPTGWETYGYTF